This record covers a single T cell receptor beta chain. Its specificity is unknown. The ends were cut back, 0 bases at V and 7 bases at J, with 16 bases in the middle. The CDR3 length is 15 residues. Germline-derived CDR1 and CDR2 are SGDLS and YYNGEE. This sample stems from a study of T cells in localized non-small cell lung cancer. General study findings and limits: As only one tumor region underwent sequencing, heterogeneity remains possible.

Measured with immunoSEQ multiplex PCR; TCRdb has only the in-frame clones, and not every one. The sample records some 19,000 clones, about 88% being singletons. The chain joins TRBV9 to TRBJ2-5, with D perhaps matching TRBD2 (5 bases). This TCR was recovered from a man aged 35-69 years with stage I lung adenocarcinoma. Specimen: peripheral blood, collected before any cancer treatment. The CDR3 region is CASSVATGSTGTQYF. The CDR3 coding sequence is TGTGCCAGCAGCGTAGCTACGGGGAGCACTGGGACCCAGTACTTC.